The 24 T cell receptor beta chains below were found in one sample sequenced in a study of blood T cells in healthy people across ages. The second PCR ran about 6 to 11 cycles with a sample-barcoded 5' primer and J-beta primers. MiXCR, run by TCRdb on the 5' RACE reads, gives a single entry per CDR3 protein. Of under 2,000,000 distinct CDR3 sequences listed, roughly 50% were seen once; the top ten hold over 2%. Sequencing was done on a sample of blood. These TCRs come from a woman in her forties in good health.

This clonotype was counted a few times. This chain joins TRBV4-3 and TRBJ2-5; D possibly uses TRBD1 or TRBD2 (5 bases each). V was clipped by 2 bases and J by 2 bases, with 12 bases between them. There are 15 residues in the CDR3. CDR1 and CDR2 from the germline V gene are LGHNA and YSLEER. This CDR3 reads CASSQSGTEQETQYF. DNA for the CDR3: TGCGCCAGCAGCCAATCCGGGACGGAACAAGAGACCCAGTACTTC.

In this sample, this clonotype turned up once. The chain joins TRBV7-8 to TRBJ2-5; D might be TRBD1 or TRBD2, each matching 5 bases. The J call may be mistaken, given a closer DNA end match to TRBJ2-7. The CDR3 has 18 amino acids. Germline-derived CDR1 and CDR2 are SGHVS and FQNEAQ. CDR3 in DNA: TGTGCCAGCAGCTTGGGGGTATCTCGTTTGGACCCGAGCTACGAGCAGTACTTC. Translation: CASSLGVSRLDPSYEQYF.

V and J are TRBV7-2 and TRBJ2-1; TRBD1 or TRBD2 may be the D gene (6 bases each). From germline, CDR1 is SGHTA and CDR2 FQGNSA. V was clipped by 1 base and J by 7 bases, with 20 bases between them. This CDR3 has 17 residues. CDR3 protein: CASSLGAPRQAGNEQFF. The CDR3 DNA sequence: TGTGCCAGCAGCTTAGGGGCACCTAGACAGGCGGGGAATGAGCAGTTCTTC.

The V and J genes are TRBV7-2 and TRBJ2-5; the D gene is possibly TRBD1 (6 bases). V lost 7 bases, J lost 2 bases, and 17 bases lay in between. The CDR3 covers 15 residues. The germline gives CDR1 SGHTA, CDR2 FQGNSA. CDR3 DNA sequence: TGTGCCAGCAACATCATAACTAGGGGGCAAGAGACCCAGTACTTC. This gives the protein CASNIITRGQETQYF.

The chain links TRBV20-1 to TRBJ1-2, with TRBD1 identical over 7 bases. J was trimmed by 2 bases and V by 3 bases; bases with no gene match: 6. The CDR3 has 14 amino acids. CDR1 DFQATT and CDR2 SNEGSKA come from the germline V gene (reference sequence). CDR3 residues: CSASQGGPNYGYTF. The CDR3 bases are TGCAGTGCTAGTCAGGGGGGGCCGAACTATGGCTACACCTTC.

A single count supports this clonotype. This chain's CDR3 is CASSLVGEAGNTIYF. The CDR3 DNA is TGTGCCAGCAGCTTAGTCGGGGAAGCTGGAAACACCATATATTTT. V usage is TRBV11-2 and J usage is TRBJ1-3; no reliable D call. Germline V gene sequence: CDR1 SGHAT, CDR2 FQNNGV. The CDR3 has 15 amino acids. Trimming removed 1 base from V and 2 bases from J, with 9 bases in between.

The CDR3 sequence: CSARSDGWANSPLHF. The CDR3 DNA sequence: TGCAGTGCTAGATCGGACGGGTGGGCTAATTCACCCCTCCACTTT. V gene TRBV20-1 combines with J gene TRBJ1-6, with D hard to call. Germline CDR1 and CDR2: DFQATT and SNEGSKA (reference sequence). The CDR3 is 15 residues long. Trimming removed 2 bases from V and 6 bases from J, with 14 bases in between.

The V and J genes are TRBV12-3 or TRBV12-4 and TRBJ2-1; D is undetermined. This CDR3 is 13 amino acids long. Trimming shortened V by 6 bases and J by 6 bases, and 12 bases separated the two germline ends. The CDR3 loop reads CASRTDSINEQFF. The CDR3 DNA reads as TGTGCCAGCAGGACTGACTCGATCAATGAGCAGTTCTTC.

The chain employs TRBV7-2 and TRBJ2-1; D unclear. The CDR3 runs to 17 residues. V lost 0 bases to trimming and J lost 1 base, with 13 bases between them. Germline V gene data show CDR1 as SGHTA and CDR2 as FQGNSA. The CDR3 reads CASSLAGPGQSYNEQFF. The CDR3 coding sequence is TGTGCCAGCAGCTTAGCGGGTCCGGGTCAGTCCTACAATGAGCAGTTCTTC.

V and J are TRBV20-1 and TRBJ1-2, with D possibly being TRBD1 (5 bases). Trimming shortened V by 5 bases and J by 5 bases, and 21 bases separated the two germline ends. The CDR3 has 15 residues. Looked up from germline, CDR1 is DFQATT and CDR2 is SNEGSKA (reference sequence). Here the CDR3 reads CSASRPGLKNYGYTF. The CDR3 bases are TGCAGTGCTTCTAGACCGGGACTGAAGAATTATGGCTACACCTTC.

The rearrangement joins TRBV6-6 to TRBJ2-3; D is unclear. CDR1 MNHNY and CDR2 SVGAGI come from the germline V gene (reference sequence). Trimming took off 2 bases at V and 4 bases at J, with 10 bases between the two ends. This CDR3 comprises 14 residues. The CDR3 reads CASSYTLGSDTQYF. As DNA, the CDR3 is TGTGCCAGCAGTTACACCTTGGGGTCAGATACGCAGTATTTT.

Remarks on this clonotype: A much bigger clone sits one base away, suggesting this may be a read error. The CDR3 loop is CASSGTGVNGYTF. CDR3 nucleotide sequence: TGTGCCAGCAGTGGGACAGGGGTCAATGGCTACACCTTC. This chain links TRBV6-6 with TRBJ1-2, with 10 positions matching TRBD1. Germline-derived CDR1 and CDR2 are MNHNY and SVGAGI (reference sequence). The V and J ends lost 5 bases and 6 bases, in that order; junction bases with no gene match: 3. The CDR3 length is 13 residues.

This chain uses TRBV7-2 with TRBJ1-6, with D possibly TRBD1 on 6 matching bases. Trimming stripped 5 bases from V and 10 bases from J, with 12 bases between. The germline V gene has CDR1 SGHTA and CDR2 FQGNSA. This CDR3 spans 13 amino acids. The CDR3 DNA follows: TGTGCCAGCAGCCCGGACAGACCATCACCCCTCCACTTT. Encoded protein: CASSPDRPSPLHF.

The chain combines TRBV4-3 with TRBJ1-5; maybe TRBD1 (5 bases). With 2 bases removed from V and 5 bases from J, the gap between germline ends came to 13 bases. The germline V gene has CDR1 LGHNA and CDR2 YSLEER. The CDR3 sequence is 15 residues long. CDR3 region: CASSQTPGGDQPQHF. CDR3 DNA: TGCGCCAGCAGCCAAACCCCGGGGGGGGATCAGCCCCAGCATTTT.

The chain combines TRBV6-1 with TRBJ1-2; 11 bases match TRBD1. The CDR3 covers 17 residues. J was trimmed by 3 bases and V by 4 bases; bases with no gene match: 10. In germline, CDR1 is MNHNS, CDR2 SASEGT. CDR3 sequence reads: CASSGRTGGPLDYGYTF. DNA for the CDR3: TGTGCCAGCAGTGGACGGACAGGGGGCCCACTTGACTATGGCTACACCTTC.

The J gene is TRBJ2-5, the V gene TRBV3-1; D possibly corresponds to TRBD1 (6 bases). The germline V gene has CDR1 LGHDT and CDR2 YNNKEL (reference sequence). Trimming left V 4 bases short and J 5 bases short, with 17 bases between. This CDR3 has 15 residues. CDR3 bases: TGTGCCAGCAGCCTCACCGGGACACCTCCCGAGACCCAGTACTTC. As protein: CASSLTGTPPETQYF.

This chain links TRBV5-6 with TRBJ2-7; TRBD2 might be the D (6 bases). Germline CDR1 and CDR2: SGHDT and YYEEEE. Trimming left V 3 bases short and J 3 bases short, with 16 bases between. The CDR3 totals 15 residues. The CDR3 bases are TGTGCCAGCAGCTCCGCGGGACGGGGCAACTACGAGCAGTACTTC. Translated: CASSSAGRGNYEQYF.

V and J are TRBV3-1 and TRBJ2-3; D possibly corresponds to TRBD2 (5 bases). CDR1 is LGHDT, CDR2 YNNKEL, per germline (reference sequence). Trimming pared 7 bases from V and 5 bases from J, leaving 16 bases between. This CDR3 region has 14 residues. CDR3 in DNA: TGTGCCAGCACCCTGGCAGGACTTGGAGATACGCAGTATTTT. Its translation is CASTLAGLGDTQYF.

This rearrangement joins TRBV27 to TRBJ2-7, with a tentative D call TRBD1 (6 bases). Looked up from germline, CDR1 is MNHEY and CDR2 is SMNVEV (reference sequence). The V end lost 6 bases, the J end lost 7 bases, and 22 bases lay between the germline ends. CDR3 size: 15 residues. The CDR3 region is CASRPNRQAGNEQYF. The CDR3 DNA reads TGTGCCAGCAGACCTAATAGACAGGCTGGCAATGAGCAGTACTTC.

The V gene is TRBV15, the J gene TRBJ1-2; 8 bases line up with TRBD1. The CDR3 is 17 amino acids. CDR1 is LNHNV and CDR2 is YYDKDF in the germline V gene (reference sequence). After removal of 11 bases from V and 5 bases from J, the junction contained 22 bases not matched to a gene. As DNA, the CDR3 is TGTGCCCCCCGGTTGGACAGGGTGTCCGCGGCGGGATATGGCTACACCTTC. Amino acid sequence: CAPRLDRVSAAGYGYTF.

V usage is TRBV10-3 and J usage is TRBJ2-1; 8 nucleotides line up with TRBD1. The CDR3 has 16 amino acids. Unmatched junction bases numbered 6, after V lost 1 base and J lost 4 bases. Germline CDR1 ENHRY, CDR2 SYGVKD. The CDR3 is CAISEFPRDRYNEQFF. Written as DNA, the CDR3 is TGTGCCATCAGTGAGTTTCCCCGGGACAGGTACAATGAGCAGTTCTTC.

The chain combines TRBV7-9 with TRBJ2-7; a weak D match, TRBD1 (6 bases). Germline V gene sequence: CDR1 SEHNR, CDR2 FQNEAQ (reference sequence). The length of the CDR3 is 13 residues. V was cut by 2 bases and J by 6 bases, with 11 bases left in between. DNA for the CDR3: TGTGCCAGCAGCTTATCCACAGGGACCGAGCAGTACTTC. Translating it yields CASSLSTGTEQYF.

This clonotype was seen more than once but under ten times. This chain links TRBV6-5 with TRBJ2-7, with TRBD2 matching 7 bases. J lost 3 bases, V lost 6 bases, and 5 bases had no gene match. The length of the CDR3 is 13 residues. The germline V gene encodes CDR1 MNHEY and CDR2 SVGAGI. CDR3 in DNA: TGTGCCAGCAGCCCTGCGGGGGTCTACGAGCAGTACTTC. It codes for CASSPAGVYEQYF.

V and J are TRBV7-2 and TRBJ1-2, with 7 bases lining up with TRBD1. Looked up from germline, CDR1 is SGHTA and CDR2 is FQGNSA. The CDR3 is 16 amino acids. The V gene end was trimmed by 1 base and the J gene end by 4 bases; junction bases not matched to a gene: 9. CDR3 protein: CASSLVVEGAVYGYTF. CDR3 sequence (DNA): TGTGCCAGCAGCTTAGTGGTAGAGGGGGCTGTCTATGGCTACACCTTC.